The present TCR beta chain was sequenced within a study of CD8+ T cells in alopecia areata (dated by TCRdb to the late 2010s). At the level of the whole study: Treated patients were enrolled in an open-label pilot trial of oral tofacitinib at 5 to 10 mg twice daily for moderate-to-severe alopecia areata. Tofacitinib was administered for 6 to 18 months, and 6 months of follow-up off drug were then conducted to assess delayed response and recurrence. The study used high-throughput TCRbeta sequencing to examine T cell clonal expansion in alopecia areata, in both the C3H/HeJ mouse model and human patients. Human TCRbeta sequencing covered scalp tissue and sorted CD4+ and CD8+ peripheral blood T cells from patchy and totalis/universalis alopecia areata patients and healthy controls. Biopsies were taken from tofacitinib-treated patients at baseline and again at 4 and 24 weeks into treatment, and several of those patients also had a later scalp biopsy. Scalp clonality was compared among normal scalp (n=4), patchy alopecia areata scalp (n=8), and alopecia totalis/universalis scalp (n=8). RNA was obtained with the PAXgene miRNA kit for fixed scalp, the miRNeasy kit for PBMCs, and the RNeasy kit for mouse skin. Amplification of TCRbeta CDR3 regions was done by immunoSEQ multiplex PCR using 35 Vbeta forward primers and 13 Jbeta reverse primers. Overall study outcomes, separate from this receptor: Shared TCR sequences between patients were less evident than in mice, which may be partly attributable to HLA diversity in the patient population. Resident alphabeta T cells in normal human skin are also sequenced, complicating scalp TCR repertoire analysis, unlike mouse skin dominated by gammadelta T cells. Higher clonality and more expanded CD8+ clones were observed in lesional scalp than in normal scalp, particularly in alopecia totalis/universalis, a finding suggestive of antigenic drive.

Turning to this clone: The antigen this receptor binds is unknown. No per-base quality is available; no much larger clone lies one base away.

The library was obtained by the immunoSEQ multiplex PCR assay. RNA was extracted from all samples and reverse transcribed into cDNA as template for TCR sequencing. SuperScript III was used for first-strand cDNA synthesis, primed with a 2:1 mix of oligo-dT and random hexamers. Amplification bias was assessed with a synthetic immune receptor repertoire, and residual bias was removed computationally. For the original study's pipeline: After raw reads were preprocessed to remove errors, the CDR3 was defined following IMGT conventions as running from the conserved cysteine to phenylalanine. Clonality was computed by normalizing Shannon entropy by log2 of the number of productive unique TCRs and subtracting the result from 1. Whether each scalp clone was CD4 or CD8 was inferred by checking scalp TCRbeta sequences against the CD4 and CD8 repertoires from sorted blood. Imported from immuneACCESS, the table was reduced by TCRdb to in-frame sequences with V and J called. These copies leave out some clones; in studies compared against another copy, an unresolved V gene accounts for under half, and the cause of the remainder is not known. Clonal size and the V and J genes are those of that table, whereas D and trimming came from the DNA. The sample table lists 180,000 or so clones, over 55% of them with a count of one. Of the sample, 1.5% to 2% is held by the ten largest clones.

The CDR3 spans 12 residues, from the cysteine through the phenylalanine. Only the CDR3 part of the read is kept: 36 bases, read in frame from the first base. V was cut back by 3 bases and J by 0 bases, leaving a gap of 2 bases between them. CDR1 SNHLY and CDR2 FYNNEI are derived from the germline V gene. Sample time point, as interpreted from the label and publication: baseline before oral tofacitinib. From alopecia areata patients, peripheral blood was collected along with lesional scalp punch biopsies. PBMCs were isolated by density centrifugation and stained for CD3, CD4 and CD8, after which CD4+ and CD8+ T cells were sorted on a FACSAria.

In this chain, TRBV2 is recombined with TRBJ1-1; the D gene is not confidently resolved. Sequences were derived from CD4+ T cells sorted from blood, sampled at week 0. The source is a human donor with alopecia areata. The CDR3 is CASSELNTEAFF. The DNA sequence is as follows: TGTGCCAGCAGTGAGTTGAACACTGAAGCTTTCTTT.